These T cell receptor beta chains were read from a single sample in a study of CD8 T cells in ankylosing spondylitis. TCRdb fed the 5' RACE reads into MiXCR, producing one record per CDR3 protein. The repertoire consists of about 210,000 distinct CDR3 sequences, with approximately 7.6% occurring once and the leading ten covering approximately 4.8%. Sequences were obtained from blood, either unsorted or a sorted T cell fraction (not recorded which). The receptors were sampled from a female donor with ankylosing spondylitis or in good health (not recorded which). CDR3s include the opening cysteine and the closing phenylalanine or tryptophan. The order of the fields is V gene, D gene, J gene, clone size, CDR3 protein, CDR3 DNA. A D gene is named only where the DNA matches it firmly. Some rows mark clone size as missing; the rest say once, few, many or name a class of expanded clone.

TRBV20-1	TRBD1	TRBJ1-2	many	CSAQPRDRGNYGYTF	TGCAGTGCTCAACCCCGGGACAGGGGGAACTATGGCTACACCTTC
TRBV12-3/TRBV12-4	-	TRBJ1-5	many	CASSFAGPSAQPQHF	TGTGCCAGCAGTTTTGCGGGGCCATCTGCTCAGCCCCAGCATTTT
TRBV21-1	-	TRBJ2-7	many	CASSKVGLAGDSYEQYF	TGTGCCAGCAGCAAAGTTGGACTAGCGGGGGACTCCTACGAGCAGTACTTC
TRBV29-1	-	TRBJ2-7	many	CSVVTHSYEQYF	TGCAGCGTGGTGACTCATTCCTACGAGCAGTACTTC
TRBV10-3	-	TRBJ2-3	many	CAIRRDADTQYF	TGTGCCATCAGGCGGGATGCAGATACGCAGTATTTT
TRBV7-8	-	TRBJ2-5	many	CASSGGGTLETQYF	TGTGCTTCAAGTGGAGGGGGAACGTTGGAGACCCAGTACTTC
TRBV25-1	-	TRBJ2-4	many	CASSERAPRGIQYF	TGTGCCAGCAGTGAAAGAGCCCCCCGAGGCATTCAGTACTTC
TRBV15	-	TRBJ2-3	many	CATSPRGGGTQYF	TGTGCCACCAGCCCCCGAGGGGGAGGTACGCAGTATTTT
TRBV20-1	-	TRBJ1-4	-	CSAPLSMGDEKLFF	TGCAGTGCCCCACTATCTATGGGGGATGAAAAACTGTTTTTT
TRBV20-1	-	TRBJ2-7	many	CSAIQPQYSYEQYF	TGCAGTGCTATCCAGCCGCAGTATTCCTACGAGCAGTACTTC
TRBV3-1	-	TRBJ1-5	-	CACSQGGGVIIGNQPQHF	TGTGCCTGCAGCCAGGGTGGGGGGGTAATAATAGGCAATCAGCCCCAGCATTTT
TRBV19	TRBD2	TRBJ2-3	-	CASTTAHRGGTQYF	TGTGCCAGTACCACGGCACACCGCGGGGGTACGCAGTATTTT
TRBV12-3/TRBV12-4	-	TRBJ2-4	many	CASSRTTGRENIQYF	TGTGCCAGCAGTCGGACTACAGGACGGGAAAACATTCAGTACTTC
TRBV12-3/TRBV12-4	-	TRBJ2-3	many	CASSMIGDTQYF	TGTGCCAGCAGCATGATAGGAGATACGCAGTATTTT
TRBV28	-	TRBJ2-1	many	CASTYDRTGRNEQFF	TGTGCCAGCACGTATGACCGGACGGGTAGGAATGAGCAGTTCTTC
TRBV20-1	-	TRBJ2-1	many	CSAARLRDNEQFF	TGCAGTGCCGCAAGACTAAGAGACAATGAGCAGTTCTTC
TRBV29-1	-	TRBJ1-1	many	CSVFVTGVMEAFF	TGCAGCGTTTTTGTGACCGGGGTTATGGAAGCTTTCTTT
TRBV7-2	-	TRBJ2-4	few	CASSLAGASKSIQYF	TGTGCCAGCAGCTTAGCGGGAGCCTCGAAGAGCATTCAGTACTTC
TRBV5-1	-	TRBJ2-3	many	CASSLAPGDTQYF	TGCGCCAGCAGCTTGGCCCCCGGCGATACGCAGTATTTT
TRBV6-4	TRBD1	TRBJ1-1	-	CASNTEEWDSIF	TGTGCCAGCAACACCGAGGAGTGGGACAGTATATTT
TRBV28	-	TRBJ2-1	many	CASSPRGLWGEQFF	TGTGCCAGCAGTCCCCGGGGCCTATGGGGTGAGCAGTTCTTC
TRBV20-1	-	TRBJ1-1	-	CSAKGRYEAFF	TGCAGTGCTAAGGGCCGCTATGAAGCTTTCTTT
TRBV9	-	TRBJ2-1	few	CASSVGWRGPRDEQFF	TGTGCCAGCAGCGTAGGATGGCGGGGGCCTCGGGATGAGCAGTTCTTC
TRBV6-5	-	TRBJ1-6	many	CASSYRSYNSPLHF	TGTGCCAGCAGTTATCGCTCCTATAATTCACCCCTCCACTTT
TRBV5-1	-	TRBJ2-2	few	CASSLDQQLTGELFF	TGCGCCAGCAGCTTGGACCAGCAACTTACCGGGGAGCTGTTTTTT
TRBV10-3	TRBD1	TRBJ2-1	many	CAISEAGPGQGSPNEQFF	TGTGCCATCAGTGAGGCGGGTCCCGGACAGGGGTCCCCCAATGAGCAGTTCTTC
TRBV20-1	-	TRBJ1-3	many	CSARVRGGDGNTIYF	TGCAGTGCTAGAGTTCGTGGAGGGGACGGAAACACCATATATTTT
TRBV28	-	TRBJ2-3	few	CATYAQAKRADTQYF	TGTGCCACCTACGCACAAGCGAAGAGGGCGGATACGCAGTATTTT
TRBV9	-	TRBJ2-2	many	CASSPLQGAEQTGELFF	TGTGCCAGCAGCCCCCTACAGGGCGCTGAACAGACCGGGGAGCTGTTTTTT
TRBV11-2	-	TRBJ2-3	many	CASSSQAGTDTQYF	TGTGCCAGCAGCTCCCAGGCGGGCACAGATACGCAGTATTTT
TRBV9	TRBD2	TRBJ2-7	many	CASSVGGLAGGEQYF	TGTGCCAGCAGCGTAGGAGGTCTAGCGGGAGGCGAGCAGTACTTC
TRBV11-2	-	TRBJ1-4	many	CASSTPTVAGLGRTNEKLFF	TGTGCCAGCAGCACCCCTACCGTGGCAGGGCTCGGGCGAACTAATGAAAAACTGTTTTTT
TRBV15	-	TRBJ2-1	many	CATSKTGADEQFF	TGTGCCACCAGCAAAACAGGTGCGGATGAGCAGTTCTTC
TRBV6-1	-	TRBJ2-1	many	CASSPRTGGNEQFF	TGTGCCAGCAGCCCACGGACGGGCGGCAATGAGCAGTTCTTC
TRBV7-9	-	TRBJ2-3	-	CASRWWDTRTDTQYF	TGTGCCAGCAGATGGTGGGACACCCGCACAGATACGCAGTATTTT
TRBV24-1	-	TRBJ2-2	many	CATSDPGLLRNTGELFF	TGTGCCACCAGTGATCCAGGGTTGCTGAGGAACACCGGGGAGCTGTTTTTT
TRBV30	-	TRBJ2-1	many	CAWSVRHNLFF	TGTGCCTGGAGTGTACGACATAACTTGTTCTTC
TRBV6-5	-	TRBJ2-1	many	CASSSYSDVEFF	TGTGCCAGCAGTTCGTATTCGGATGTGGAGTTCTTC
TRBV27	TRBD2	TRBJ2-1	many	CASNPTSGRGYNEQFF	TGTGCCAGCAACCCGACTAGCGGGAGAGGCTACAATGAGCAGTTCTTC
TRBV7-2	-	TRBJ2-7	many	CASSPSKVWEQYF	TGTGCCAGCAGCCCATCAAAGGTTTGGGAGCAGTACTTC
TRBV29-1	-	TRBJ1-2	few	CSVRRGGGREYGYTF	TGCAGCGTTAGACGCGGGGGGGGCAGGGAATATGGCTACACCTTC
TRBV24-1	TRBD1	TRBJ1-3	many	CATSDPGQGVPSGNTIYF	TGTGCCACCAGTGATCCGGGACAGGGGGTTCCCTCTGGAAACACCATATATTTT
TRBV13	TRBD2	TRBJ2-7	many	CASSWTSGKSREQYF	TGTGCCAGCAGTTGGACTAGCGGGAAATCCCGCGAGCAGTACTTC
TRBV23-1	-	TRBJ2-1	many	CASSQSPGFEQFF	TGCGCCAGCAGTCAATCTCCGGGTTTTGAGCAGTTCTTC
TRBV7-9	-	TRBJ2-1	many	CASSFYDEQFF	TGTGCCAGCAGCTTCTATGATGAGCAGTTCTTC
TRBV18	-	TRBJ2-5	many	CASSRETRVQETQYF	TGTGCCAGCTCACGGGAGACCCGGGTTCAAGAGACCCAGTACTTC
TRBV6-2/TRBV6-3	-	TRBJ2-1	-	CASSYLRLGDEQFF	TGTGCCAGCAGTTACCTACGACTAGGCGATGAGCAGTTCTTC
TRBV9	TRBD1	TRBJ2-7	many	CASSVAGTGGEQYF	TGTGCCAGCAGCGTAGCTGGGACAGGGGGAGAGCAGTACTTC
TRBV29-1	-	TRBJ2-7	many	CSVRNYEQYF	TGCAGCGTTAGGAACTACGAGCAGTACTTC
TRBV7-9	-	TRBJ2-2	many	CASSPTVGRLFF	TGTGCCAGCAGCCCGACTGTCGGGAGGCTGTTTTTT
TRBV18	-	TRBJ2-1	many	CASSPGGVYSGTSYNEQFF	TGTGCCAGCTCACCAGGAGGGGTATATAGCGGCACGTCCTACAATGAGCAGTTCTTC
TRBV5-1	TRBD1	TRBJ2-3	many	CASSLGDRDTDTQYF	TGCGCCAGCAGCTTGGGGGACAGGGATACAGATACGCAGTATTTT
TRBV18	TRBD2	TRBJ2-1	many	CASSPPRLAPTLYNEQFF	TGTGCCAGCTCACCGCCCCGACTAGCGCCCACACTGTACAATGAGCAGTTCTTC
TRBV28	-	TRBJ2-5	few	CASSLRRLQETQYF	TGTGCCAGCAGTTTACGACGCCTCCAAGAGACCCAGTACTTC
TRBV11-2	TRBD1	TRBJ1-6	many	CASSLTGESPLHF	TGTGCCAGCAGCTTAACAGGGGAATCACCCCTCCACTTT
TRBV6-2/TRBV6-3	-	TRBJ2-7	-	CASGQGTRGTYEQYF	TGTGCCAGCGGACAAGGGACCAGGGGAACCTACGAGCAGTACTTC
TRBV6-1	-	TRBJ2-7	many	CASSADGVSYEQYF	TGTGCCAGCAGCGCGGACGGAGTTTCCTACGAGCAGTACTTC
TRBV6-5	TRBD1	TRBJ2-2	many	CASSSGGTVANTGELFF	TGTGCCAGCAGTTCGGGTGGGACAGTCGCGAACACCGGGGAGCTGTTTTTT
TRBV5-1	TRBD1	TRBJ2-2	many	CASSLAPGQLMTGELFF	TGCGCCAGCAGCTTGGCCCCGGGACAGCTTATGACCGGGGAGCTGTTTTTT